Listed below are T cell receptor beta chains from one sample, sequenced in a study of blood T cell repertoires in COVID-19. Assay used: immunoSEQ multiplex PCR; TCRdb lists only in-frame clones, some missing. Among 130,000 or so clones, more than 85% were seen once, and the ten largest hold around 19%. Material: peripheral blood. These receptors were obtained from a man aged 45-65 years with active or convalescent COVID-19. Both conserved end residues are part of each CDR3. Fields, in order: CDR3 DNA, CDR3 protein, V gene, D gene, clone size, J gene. The D gene is left open where the match is weak. Size values are once, few and many counts, or a class for expanded clones, and some rows have none.

TGTGCCAGCAGCGGAGCCCCCGGGACTTTAGAGCAGTTCTTC,CASSGAPGTLEQFF,TRBV2,NA,NA,TRBJ2-1
TGCAGCGTAACGGGACAGCGGCGTGAGCAGTACTTC,CSVTGQRREQYF,TRBV29-1,TRBD1,NA,TRBJ2-7
TGTGCCACCAGTGACCCAATAGCGGGAGGACCCTACAATGAGCAGTTCTTC,CATSDPIAGGPYNEQFF,TRBV24-1,TRBD2,once,TRBJ2-1
TGCGCCAGCAGCCCAAACCCGACAGGGGGCGCGATTAATGGCTACACCTTC,CASSPNPTGGAINGYTF,TRBV5-1,TRBD1,NA,TRBJ1-2
TGTGCCAGCAGCTTAGACTCCAGGAACACTGAAGCTTTCTTT,CASSLDSRNTEAFF,TRBV11-2,NA,NA,TRBJ1-1
TGTGCCAGCACTCTAGCTAGGACAGGGGCTCAGCCCCAGCATTTT,CASTLARTGAQPQHF,TRBV5-8,TRBD1,NA,TRBJ1-5
TGTGCCATCAAAACAGGGGACTATGGCTACACCTTC,CAIKTGDYGYTF,TRBV10-3,TRBD1,NA,TRBJ1-2
TGTGCCAGCAGCTTCTCCCGACAGGGGACAGATACGCAGTATTTT,CASSFSRQGTDTQYF,TRBV7-9,TRBD1,NA,TRBJ2-3
TGTGCCAGCAGCTTGGCGGGACGTACGAACACCGGGGAGCTGTTTTTT,CASSLAGRTNTGELFF,TRBV7-8,NA,NA,TRBJ2-2
TGCAGTGCCAGTTTGGGCAGGAACACTGAAGCTTTCTTT,CSASLGRNTEAFF,TRBV20-1,NA,NA,TRBJ1-1
TGCAGCGTACGAGACAGGGTGGAATATGGCTACACCTTC,CSVRDRVEYGYTF,TRBV29-1,TRBD1,NA,TRBJ1-2
TGTGCCAGCAGTTTTTCTACAAGGACAGGGACCTACGAGCAGTACTTC,CASSFSTRTGTYEQYF,TRBV7-9,TRBD1,NA,TRBJ2-7
TGTGCCACGGGGGGTGCCTATGGCTACACCTTC,CATGGAYGYTF,TRBV28,NA,NA,TRBJ1-2
TGTGCCAGCAGCTCGCGGGGGGGCCGCCGACCGACGAACACCGGGGAGCTGTTTTTT,CASSSRGGRRPTNTGELFF,TRBV7-2,TRBD2,NA,TRBJ2-2
TGTGCCAGCAGTTCGACACCGAACTATGGCTACACCTTC,CASSSTPNYGYTF,TRBV12-3/TRBV12-4,NA,NA,TRBJ1-2
TGTGCCAGCAGCGGAACGGACAGGGTAGGCTCACCCCTCCACTTT,CASSGTDRVGSPLHF,TRBV9,TRBD1,NA,TRBJ1-6
TGTGCCAGCAGCCACAGGGACAGGGGGCTCCACGAGCAGTACTTC,CASSHRDRGLHEQYF,TRBV13,TRBD1,NA,TRBJ2-7
TGTGCCAGCTCAGATCCGAGCCGTGAAAAACTGTTTTTT,CASSDPSREKLFF,TRBV18,NA,NA,TRBJ1-4
TGTGCCAGCATGTGGGGAGGGGGGAACACCGGGGAGCTGTTTTTT,CASMWGGGNTGELFF,TRBV28,NA,NA,TRBJ2-2
TGTGCCAGCAGCTTGGGAGGGATCCAAGAGACCCAGTACTTC,CASSLGGIQETQYF,TRBV5-4,NA,NA,TRBJ2-5
TGTGCCAGCAGTGTCTCCAGGGCGGAAGAGACCCAGTACTTC,CASSVSRAEETQYF,TRBV2,NA,NA,TRBJ2-5
TGTGCCAGCAGTGGCCCGAGGGCGGGAAAGAACACCGGGGAGCTGTTTTTT,CASSGPRAGKNTGELFF,TRBV25-1,NA,NA,TRBJ2-2
TGTGCCAGCTCGAGGGACAGGGGGACTTTTAATGAAAAACTGTTTTTT,CASSRDRGTFNEKLFF,TRBV18,TRBD1,NA,TRBJ1-4
TGCGCCAGCAGCTTGAGCCCGGGACAGGGCAACACTGAAGCTTTCTTT,CASSLSPGQGNTEAFF,TRBV5-1,TRBD1,NA,TRBJ1-1
TGTGCCAGCAGCTCAACAGGGGGCGTAAACGAAAAACTGTTTTTT,CASSSTGGVNEKLFF,TRBV7-2,TRBD1,NA,TRBJ1-4
TGTGCCAGCTCGACCCCCGCGGGGGGTTATAAGCAGTACTTC,CASSTPAGGYKQYF,TRBV6-5,TRBD2,once,TRBJ2-7
TGTGCCAGCAGCACACCGTTGCGGGGCAGCTCCTACAATGAGCAGTTCTTC,CASSTPLRGSSYNEQFF,TRBV7-2,NA,NA,TRBJ2-1
TGTGCCAGCAGCTCCGGGACAGGGGGCTACGAGCAGTACTTC,CASSSGTGGYEQYF,TRBV11-3,TRBD1,NA,TRBJ2-7
TGTGCCAGCAGCCAAGTTATACTAGCGGGGGCAGCCCAGTACTTC,CASSQVILAGAAQYF,TRBV3-1/TRBV3-2,TRBD2,NA,TRBJ2-5
TGTGCCATCAGTGAGTCCGACAGGTCTGGGGCCAACGTCCTGACTTTC,CAISESDRSGANVLTF,TRBV10-3,NA,NA,TRBJ2-6
TGCAGCGTTGACCAACAGGGGGCGCATGAAAAACTGTTTTTT,CSVDQQGAHEKLFF,TRBV29-1,TRBD1,NA,TRBJ1-4
TGTGCCAGCTCACCAGGAACAGGGGGAGGCTATGGCTACACCTTC,CASSPGTGGGYGYTF,TRBV18,TRBD1,NA,TRBJ1-2
TGTGCCAGCAGCTTAGACAGGGGGCGAGAACTGTTTTTT,CASSLDRGRELFF,TRBV7-2,TRBD1,NA,TRBJ1-4
TGCGCCAGCAGCTTGGCTAGCGATTTTGTTCCCGGGTATGAGCAGTTCTTC,CASSLASDFVPGYEQFF,TRBV5-1,NA,once,TRBJ2-1
TGTGCCAGTAGTATAATGGGGCGGGAAAAACTGTTTTTT,CASSIMGREKLFF,TRBV19,NA,NA,TRBJ1-4
TGTGCCAGCGAGGGTTTAGGGGAAAAACTGTTTTTT,CASEGLGEKLFF,TRBV28,NA,few,TRBJ1-4
TGTGCCAGCAGTTACTCGAGTAAGGCAGGGAGGGATGGCTACACCTTC,CASSYSSKAGRDGYTF,TRBV6-5,NA,NA,TRBJ1-2
TGCGCCAGCAAACACAGGTCGGACACCGGGGAGCTGTTTTTT,CASKHRSDTGELFF,TRBV10-1,NA,NA,TRBJ2-2
TGTGCCACCAGTGAGGGACAGGGATTTAAGCGGAGTGGCTACACCTTC,CATSEGQGFKRSGYTF,TRBV24-1,TRBD1,NA,TRBJ1-2
TGTGCCGCGCAGACTCCGGGACAGGGGGCGAAATACTCCTACGAGCAGTACTTC,CAAQTPGQGAKYSYEQYF,TRBV10-3,TRBD1,NA,TRBJ2-7
TGTGCCAGTAGTTTGGGGGGGCGGAGAGGCAATCAGCCCCAGCATTTT,CASSLGGRRGNQPQHF,TRBV19,NA,NA,TRBJ1-5
TGTGCCAGGAGCAGCGGGGTTTTGGAGACCCAGTACTTC,CARSSGVLETQYF,TRBV30,TRBD2,NA,TRBJ2-5
TGTGCCAGCAGCTCCAACAGACGAACCTACGAGCAGTACTTC,CASSSNRRTYEQYF,TRBV7-8,NA,NA,TRBJ2-7
TGTGCCAGCAGCGGACAGGCAATTAATCAGCCCCAGCATTTT,CASSGQAINQPQHF,TRBV2,TRBD1,few,TRBJ1-5
TGTGCCAGCAGCCAAGTAGGGCGAATCTCAACGACGGGGGAGCAGTACTTC,CASSQVGRISTTGEQYF,TRBV3-1/TRBV3-2,NA,NA,TRBJ2-7
TGTGCCAGCAGTTCCGCGGGGTCACCCCTCCACTTT,CASSSAGSPLHF,TRBV6-5,NA,NA,TRBJ1-6
TGTGCCACCCTCCCCATTCTAAACGCTGAAGCTTTCTTT,CATLPILNAEAFF,TRBV28,NA,NA,TRBJ1-1
TGCGCCAGCAGCGCGCCGGGACAGGGCCAACACTTC,CASSAPGQGQHF,TRBV5-1,TRBD1,NA,TRBJ2-5
TGTGCCAGCAGTGACAGGCGGGAGGGGGAGTTCTTC,CASSDRREGEFF,TRBV6-1,TRBD2,NA,TRBJ2-1
TGCGCCAGCAGCTTGGGTGGGACTGGAGACAATGAGCAGTTCTTC,CASSLGGTGDNEQFF,TRBV5-1,NA,NA,TRBJ2-1